A single sample gave rise to the 20 T cell receptor beta chains below, sequenced in a study of vaccination effects on CD4 cells after COVID-19. Antigen specificity for these receptors is unknown. Using immunoSEQ multiplex PCR, the repertoire was profiled, and TCRdb retains in-frame clones only, with some absent. Of about 27,000 clones listed, 83% are singletons. CD4+ T cells specific for antigen were expanded with viral peptide pools by the ViraFEST assay before sequencing. The culture ran for approximately 9 days before CD4+ T cells were isolated. Either the mRNA-1273 or the BNT162b2 vaccine was given to participants as two doses. Sequencing used CD4+ T cells from PBMCs cultured with HCoV-NL63 spike peptides, obtained after COVID-19 vaccination. Every receptor here comes from a human donor who received a COVID-19 vaccine. Some clones in this sample may be carry-over from other donors' samples.

The rearrangement uses TRBV7-9 and TRBJ2-5; TRBD1 is a possible D gene (6 bases). The CDR3 is made up of 15 amino acids. V lost 5 bases and J 0 bases, leaving 13 bases between the germline ends. The V gene's germline CDR1 is SEHNR and CDR2 FQNEAQ (reference sequence). Written as DNA, the CDR3 is TGTGCCAGCAGCGCTTGGGACACGTACCAAGAGACCCAGTACTTC. It specifies CASSAWDTYQETQYF.

This clone was seen a few times. This chain connects TRBV15 to TRBJ1-1, with unresolved D. Trimming took off 8 bases at V and 0 bases at J, with 10 bases between the two ends. CDR3 length: 13 residues. Germline-derived CDR1 and CDR2 are LNHNV and YYDKDF (reference sequence). The CDR3 sequence: CATGPAMNTEAFF. In DNA form, the CDR3 reads TGTGCCACCGGCCCAGCCATGAACACTGAAGCTTTCTTT.

This rearrangement joins TRBV29-1 to TRBJ2-5; 10 nucleotides align to TRBD1. The germline V gene encodes CDR1 SQVTM and CDR2 ANQGSEA. The CDR3 is 13 amino acids. V was clipped by 2 bases and J by 5 bases; unmatched bases: 2. The CDR3 loop is CSVERGQGETQYF. The DNA for the CDR3 is TGCAGCGTTGAACGGGGACAGGGGGAGACCCAGTACTTC.

The chain links TRBV3-1 (or the pseudogene TRBV3-2) to TRBJ1-6; 9 bases map to TRBD1. CDR3 length: 15 residues. The V gene end was trimmed by 5 bases and the J gene end by 10 bases; junction bases not matched to a gene: 9. Germline V gene data show CDR1 as LGHDT and CDR2 as YNNKEL (reference sequence). The CDR3 DNA sequence: TGTGCCAGCAGCGGCACCACAGGGGGCGCCTCACCCCTCCACTTT. Amino acid sequence: CASSGTTGGASPLHF.

The chain carries TRBV11-2 and TRBJ2-7; D unclear. The germline gives CDR1 SGHAT, CDR2 FQNNGV. The CDR3 covers 16 residues. Trimming pared 6 bases from V and 6 bases from J, leaving 24 bases between. Written as DNA, the CDR3 is TGTGCCAGCAGACTACGCGACATCCCGCTTTACCCCGAGCAGTACGTC. Its translation is CASRLRDIPLYPEQYV.

The chain has TRBV18 and TRBJ2-5; D not resolved. Per germline, CDR1 KGHSH and CDR2 LQKENI. The CDR3 length is 13 residues. V was cut by 0 bases and J by 5 bases, with 7 bases left in between. The CDR3 DNA sequence: TGTGCCAGCTCACCACCGACTTTGGAGACCCAGTACTTC. Its protein is CASSPPTLETQYF.

A single count supports this clone. The CDR3 sequence: CASKGGVYNEQFF. The CDR3 DNA reads as TGTGCCAGCAAGGGGGGAGTATACAATGAGCAGTTCTTC. The chain carries TRBV25-1 and TRBJ2-1, with D possibly called TRBD1 or TRBD2 (6 bases each). In germline, CDR1 is MGHDK, CDR2 SYGVNS. Deletions cut 7 bases from V and 4 bases from J, with 11 bases between. The CDR3 spans 13 residues.

The V gene is TRBV9, the J gene TRBJ2-3, with D perhaps matching TRBD1 or TRBD2 (5 bases each). Germline CDR1 SGDLS, CDR2 YYNGEE. The CDR3 is made up of 15 amino acids. V dropped 0 bases and J dropped 6 bases, with 14 bases sitting between them. The CDR3 here is CASSVDEGSGDTQYF. As DNA, the CDR3 is TGTGCCAGCAGCGTAGATGAGGGGTCGGGTGATACGCAGTATTTT.

The chain recombines TRBV19 with TRBJ2-1; 9 positions agree with TRBD1. The germline V gene has CDR1 LNHDA and CDR2 SQIVND (reference sequence). After removal of 7 bases from V and 2 bases from J, the junction contained 6 bases not matched to a gene. CDR3 length: 15 residues. CDR3 coding DNA: TGTGCCAGTACCGACGACAGGGGGACCTACAATGAGCAGTTCTTC. It is translated as CASTDDRGTYNEQFF.

The chain couples TRBV5-1 to TRBJ2-3; 9 bases are shared with TRBD2. This CDR3 has 17 amino acids. The germline gives CDR1 SGHRS, CDR2 YFSETQ. Trimming removed 1 base from V and 4 bases from J; junction bases left unmatched: 10. CDR3: CASSLRPTSGFPDTQYF. DNA for the CDR3: TGCGCCAGCAGCTTGAGGCCGACTAGCGGTTTCCCAGATACGCAGTATTTT.

In its sample, this clone was seen once. CDR3 sequence reads: CASSEAGSGAGNTIYF. The CDR3 nucleotides are TGTGCCAGCAGTGAGGCGGGTTCAGGGGCTGGAAACACCATATATTTT. The V and J genes are TRBV6-1 and TRBJ1-3; perhaps TRBD1 as D (6 bases). CDR1 and CDR2 from the germline V gene are MNHNS and SASEGT. V lost 3 bases and J lost 2, with 14 bases in between. The CDR3 loop spans 16 amino acids.

V gene TRBV19 combines with J gene TRBJ2-2, with 7 bases matching TRBD1. This CDR3 has 16 amino acids. The ends lost 3 bases at V and 4 bases at J; junction bases unmatched: 8. Germline-derived CDR1 and CDR2 are LNHDA and SQIVND (reference sequence). CDR3 DNA sequence: TGTGCCAGTAGTATTGCGACAGGGCGTATCACCGGGGAGCTGTTTTTT. As protein: CASSIATGRITGELFF. Using reference TRBV19 and TRBJ2-2 for the parts outside the CDR3, the full variable domain is DGGITQSPKYLFRKEGQNVTLSCEQNLNHDAMYWYRQDPGQGLRLIYYSQIVNDFQKGDIAEGYSVSREKKESFPLTVTSAQKNPTAFYLCASSIATGRITGELFFGEGSRLTVL.

The chain is built from TRBV5-1 and TRBJ2-5, with 7 bases identical to TRBD2. The CDR3 length is 15 residues. Germline V gene lookup returns CDR1 SGHRS and CDR2 YFSETQ. The J segment lost 0 bases and the V segment lost 1 base, leaving 3 bases of the junction unmatched. The CDR3 sequence is CASSLFGRYQETQYF. CDR3 in DNA: TGCGCCAGCAGCTTGTTCGGGAGGTACCAAGAGACCCAGTACTTC.

The gene calls are TRBV18 and TRBJ1-3; 8 nucleotides agree with TRBD1. V trimming: 3 bases; J trimming: 4 bases; junction bases outside the gene matches: 11. Per germline, CDR1 KGHSH and CDR2 LQKENI. CDR3 length equals 17 residues. This chain's CDR3 is CASSPYRRGQGGNTIYF. The CDR3 nucleotides read TGTGCCAGCTCACCTTACAGGAGAGGACAGGGCGGAAACACCATATATTTT. Based on the CDR3 plus reference TRBV18 and TRBJ1-3, the full variable domain is NAGVMQNPRHLVRRRGQEARLRCSPMKGHSHVYWYRQLPEEGLKFMVYLQKENIIDESGMPKERFSAEFPKEGPSILRIQQVVRGDSAAYFCASSPYRRGQGGNTIYFGEGSWLTVV.

This clone came up once. The DNA of the CDR3 is TGTGCCAGCAGCCCGGGGGGGACGGGCAGGGAGACCCAGTACTTC. Translated: CASSPGGTGRETQYF. The chain employs TRBV7-7 and TRBJ2-5; the match to TRBD2 covers 8 bases. Per germline, CDR1 SSHAT and CDR2 FNYEAQ (reference sequence). The CDR3 is made up of 15 amino acids. The V and J ends lost 5 bases and 5 bases, in that order; junction bases with no gene match: 10.

The chain links TRBV2 to TRBJ1-6; D not certain. CDR3 length: 12 amino acids. The germline V gene has CDR1 SNHLY and CDR2 FYNNEI. The V end lost 3 bases, the J end lost 14 bases, and 11 bases lay between the germline ends. CDR3 in amino acids: CASSDLGMTLHF. The CDR3 DNA is TGTGCCAGCAGTGATTTGGGGATGACCCTCCACTTT.

Of note for this clone: Distinct nucleotide sequences in the sample also encode this CDR3. The chain uses TRBV9 and TRBJ1-1, with D hard to call. V dropped 0 bases and J dropped 1 base, with 4 bases sitting between them. The CDR3 is 13 amino acids. CDR1 is SGDLS, CDR2 YYNGEE, per germline. DNA of the CDR3: TGTGCCAGCAGCGTAGATAGGAACACTGAAGCTTTCTTT. It translates to CASSVDRNTEAFF.

The chain joins TRBV7-9 to TRBJ2-7; weak D call: TRBD2 (6 bases). The CDR3 covers 16 residues. V was pared by 3 bases and J by 3 bases, with 18 bases between. Germline loops: CDR1 SEHNR, CDR2 FQNEAQ (reference sequence). CDR3 region: CASSFLESGGGYEQYV. The CDR3 DNA follows: TGTGCCAGCAGCTTTTTAGAATCCGGGGGAGGCTACGAGCAGTACGTC.

This chain connects TRBV19 to TRBJ2-1, with no clear D. Germline V gene sequence: CDR1 LNHDA, CDR2 SQIVND (reference sequence). Trimming cost V 7 bases and J 4 bases, with 11 bases left between them. This CDR3 is 13 amino acids long. The CDR3 region has the DNA TGTGCCAGTACCGCTCCCACATACAATGAGCAGTTCTTC. Amino acid sequence: CASTAPTYNEQFF.

The V call is TRBV25-1, the J call TRBJ2-4; weak D call: TRBD2 (5 bases). The CDR3 consists of 14 residues. Germline V gene data show CDR1 as MGHDK and CDR2 as SYGVNS. V was shortened by 7 bases and J by 9 bases, with 19 bases between the two germline ends. Here the CDR3 reads CASTPAGGGGIQYF. The CDR3, as DNA: TGTGCCAGCACTCCCGCAGGCGGCGGAGGCATTCAGTACTTC.